The rows below give T cell receptor beta chains drawn from one sample of a study of CD8 T cells in Susac syndrome. A single record per CDR3 protein comes from TCRdb applying MiXCR to the immunoSEQ multiplex PCR reads. The repertoire consists of around 150,000 distinct CDR3 sequences, with approximately 94% occurring once and the leading ten covering 0.09% to 0.1%. Input material: CD4+ T cells from PBMCs. These receptors were collected from a human donor with multiple sclerosis. CDR3s include the opening cysteine and the closing phenylalanine or tryptophan. Fields, in order: V gene, D gene, clone size, J gene, CDR3 DNA, CDR3 protein. D genes are given only for firm matches. Some rows mark clone size as missing; the rest say once, few, many or name a class of expanded clone.

>TRBV7-9|-|once|TRBJ1-1
TGTGCCAGCAGCCGCGGGATCGGGGGAGCTTTCTTT
CASSRGIGGAFF
>TRBV27|-|once|TRBJ2-2
TGTGCCAGCAGTTTACTGGGTAGGGGCGGGGAGCTGTTTTTT
CASSLLGRGGELFF
>TRBV5-4|TRBD1|-|TRBJ2-5
TGTGCCAGCAGAACCGGACAGGGGGGAGAGACCCAGTACTTC
CASRTGQGGETQYF
>TRBV20-1|TRBD2|-|TRBJ2-3
TGCAGTGCTAATAAGCGGGGTTCCACAGATACGCAGTATTTT
CSANKRGSTDTQYF
>TRBV5-6|-|-|TRBJ2-7
TGTGCCAGCAGCTTTTTTGGGAATTCCTACTCAACCATATACGAGCAGTACTTC
CASSFFGNSYSTIYEQYF
>TRBV5-1|-|-|TRBJ1-2
TGCGCCAGCAGCTTGGGCGGAGGGTCGAACTATGGCTACACCTTC
CASSLGGGSNYGYTF
>TRBV20-1|-|-|TRBJ2-4
TGCAGTGGGTTAGCGGCAGCCAAAAACATTCAGTACTTC
CSGLAAAKNIQYF
>TRBV30|-|-|TRBJ2-2
TGTGCCTGGAGGGGGCCCGGGGAGCTGTTTTTT
CAWRGPGELFF
>TRBV19|-|-|TRBJ2-2
TGTGCCAGTAGTTCACCAGGTCGGATTACCGGGGAGCTGTTTTTT
CASSSPGRITGELFF
>TRBV5-1|-|-|TRBJ2-7
TGCGCCAGCAGCCTACTCCCAGGTTCTCCCTACGAGCAGTACTTC
CASSLLPGSPYEQYF
>TRBV6-2/TRBV6-3|TRBD2|-|TRBJ2-1
TGTGCCAGCAGTTACTCCCCGCCTAGCGGGGTATACAATGAGCAGTTCTTC
CASSYSPPSGVYNEQFF
>TRBV20-1|TRBD2|-|TRBJ2-3
TGCAGTGCTCAACCGGGACTAGCGGGAGTAGCAGATACGCAGTATTTT
CSAQPGLAGVADTQYF
>TRBV7-3|-|-|TRBJ2-7
TGTGCCAGCAGCTCTGGATACGGATCAAAATCCTACGAGCAGTACTTC
CASSSGYGSKSYEQYF
>TRBV6-2/TRBV6-3|-|-|TRBJ2-3
TGTGCCAGCAGTTCTCCCTACCCGGGGGATACGCAGTATTTT
CASSSPYPGDTQYF
>TRBV30|-|-|TRBJ2-7
TGTGCCTGGAGTGAGTCCCATTCGAACGAGCAGTACTTC
CAWSESHSNEQYF
>TRBV3-1|TRBD1|-|TRBJ2-7
TGTGCCAGCAGCCAAGATCCAGGACAGGGGGCAAGGGAGCAGTACTTC
CASSQDPGQGAREQYF
>TRBV6-1|TRBD1|-|TRBJ1-2
TGTGCCAGCGCGAACATAGGCGGTGGTACAGGGGTTGGGGGCTACACCTTC
CASANIGGGTGVGGYTF
>TRBV7-9|-|-|TRBJ2-3
TGTGCCAGCAGCTTACTGGTCCCCCTCGGCACAGATACGCAGTATTTT
CASSLLVPLGTDTQYF
>TRBV12-5|TRBD2|-|TRBJ2-1
TGTGCTAGTGGTTTGCGTGCGGGAGTCGGCAATGAGCAGTTCTTC
CASGLRAGVGNEQFF
>TRBV18|TRBD1|-|TRBJ1-3
TGTGCCAGCTCACCAAACTTCGGACAGGGGGACCGAAACACCATATATTTT
CASSPNFGQGDRNTIYF
>TRBV30|TRBD2|-|TRBJ2-3
TGTGCCTGGAGTGTACTTAGCGGGAGCGGAGGAGATACGCAGTATTTT
CAWSVLSGSGGDTQYF